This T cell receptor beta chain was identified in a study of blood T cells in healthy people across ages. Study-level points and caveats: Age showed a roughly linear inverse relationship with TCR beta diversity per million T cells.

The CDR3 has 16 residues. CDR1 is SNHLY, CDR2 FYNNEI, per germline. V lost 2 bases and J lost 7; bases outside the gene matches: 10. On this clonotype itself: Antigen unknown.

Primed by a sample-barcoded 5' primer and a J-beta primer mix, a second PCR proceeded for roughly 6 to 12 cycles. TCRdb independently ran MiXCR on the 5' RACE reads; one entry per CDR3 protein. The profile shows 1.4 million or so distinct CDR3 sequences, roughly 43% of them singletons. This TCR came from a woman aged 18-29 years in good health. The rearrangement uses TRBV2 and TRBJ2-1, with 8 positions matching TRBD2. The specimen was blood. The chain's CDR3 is CASSEKGLAGFNEQFF. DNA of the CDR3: TGTGCCAGCAGTGAAAAGGGTCTAGCGGGTTTTAATGAGCAGTTCTTC. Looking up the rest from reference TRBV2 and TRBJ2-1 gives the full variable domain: EPEVTQTPSHQVTQMGQEVILRCVPISNHLYFYWYRQILGQKVEFLVSFYNNEISEKSEIFDDQFSVERPDGSNFTLKIRSTKLEDSAMYFCASSEKGLAGFNEQFFGPGTRLTVL.